The clone carrying this TCR beta chain was counted only a few times. The data were taken from a study of cytotoxic CD8 clonotypes in ibrutinib-treated CLL. The CDR3 has 15 amino acids. CDR1 is MGHDK, CDR2 SYGVNS, per germline. Trimming took off 7 bases at V and 2 bases at J, with 17 bases between the two ends. Clones were sequenced by immunoSEQ multiplex PCR, and TCRdb holds only the in-frame ones, with some missing. The sample carries approximately 120,000 clones, 58% recorded once. Source: PBMCs, taken after 24 months of ibrutinib treatment. The chain recombines TRBV25-1 with TRBJ2-5; a weak D match, TRBD2 (6 bases). This TCR was sampled from a human donor with chronic lymphocytic leukemia. This chain's CDR3 is CASTDGGLMQETQYF. CDR3 sequence (DNA): TGTGCCAGCACCGACGGGGGACTCATGCAAGAGACCCAGTACTTC.